Listed below are T cell receptor beta chains from one sample, sequenced in a study of breast tumors, draining lymph nodes, adjacent tissues. TCRdb re-called the multiplex PCR reads with MiXCR, one entry per CDR3 protein. The repertoire holds approximately 200,000 distinct CDR3 sequences, with around 29% as singletons. The sample comprised axillary lymph node tissue. The source of these receptors is a female donor with breast cancer. Some clones in this sample may be carry-over from other donors' samples. CDR3s leave out the opening cysteine and the closing phenylalanine or tryptophan.

v_call	j_call	cdr3_aa
TRBV7-7	TRBJ2-1	ASSQLAGEDNEQF
TRBV20-1	TRBJ2-1	SARELGGTSHHNEQF
TRBV7-2	TRBJ2-5	ASSLLGVGETQY
TRBV18	TRBJ2-1	ASSPRTGSHNEQF
TRBV19	TRBJ2-6	ASSISGFSGANVLT
TRBV7-9	TRBJ1-6	ASSPGTQDSPLH
TRBV5-1	TRBJ2-5	ASSSGTGQDTQY
TRBV9	TRBJ2-2	ASSVAPVSNTGELF
TRBV30	TRBJ1-4	AWSGGFNEKLF
TRBV15	TRBJ1-1	ATSKGRGVLNTEAF
TRBV3-1	TRBJ2-7	ASSLSGLGALYEQY